This entry concerns a single T cell receptor beta chain. Original analysis: Estimation of nucleated cell counts was performed using reference gene primer amplification. Assay: immunoSEQ multiplex PCR; the TCRdb copy retains only in-frame clones and omits some. V and J calls and clone size follow that table, whereas D and trimming were derived from the DNA. Of approximately 150,000 clones detected, 82% appear once; the ten largest clones hold about 8%. V was trimmed by 5 bases and J by 1 base, leaving 11 bases between them. The CDR3 extends over 14 amino acids. Germline V gives CDR1 SGHNT, CDR2 YENEEA. These data are taken from a study of blood T cell repertoires in COVID-19. The wider study: PBMCs, B-cell-depleted T cells, or T cells provided the cDNA or gDNA that made up the material.

Sequenced: peripheral blood. V gene TRBV11-3 combines with J gene TRBJ1-1; D gene uncertain. This receptor was taken from a woman in her seventies with acute or convalescent COVID-19. The CDR3 spells CASSSSNRNTEAFF. The CDR3 DNA follows: TGTGCCAGCAGCAGCTCAAACAGGAACACTGAAGCTTTCTTT.